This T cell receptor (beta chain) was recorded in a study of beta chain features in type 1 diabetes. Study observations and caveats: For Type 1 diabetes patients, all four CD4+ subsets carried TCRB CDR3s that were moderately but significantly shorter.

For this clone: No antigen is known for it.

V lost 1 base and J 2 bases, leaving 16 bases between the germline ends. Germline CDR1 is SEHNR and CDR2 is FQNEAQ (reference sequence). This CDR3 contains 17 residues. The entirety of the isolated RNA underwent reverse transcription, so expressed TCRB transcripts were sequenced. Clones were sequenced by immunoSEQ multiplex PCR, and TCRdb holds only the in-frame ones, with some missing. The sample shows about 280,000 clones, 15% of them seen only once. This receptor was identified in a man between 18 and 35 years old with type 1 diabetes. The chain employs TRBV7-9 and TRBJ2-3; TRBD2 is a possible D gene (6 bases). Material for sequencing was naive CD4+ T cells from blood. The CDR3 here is CASSLGASGVVTDTQYF. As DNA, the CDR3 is TGTGCCAGCAGCTTAGGAGCATCGGGAGTAGTCACAGATACGCAGTATTTT.